This TCR beta chain emerged from a study of shared T cell receptors in the human thymus. CDR1 and CDR2 from the germline V gene are LNHNV and YYDKDF (reference sequence). The CDR3 length is 13 residues. Trimming took 4 bases from V and 8 from J; bases not matched to a gene: 5. Only in-frame clones appear in the TCRdb table, and some are missing; sequencing was by immunoSEQ multiplex PCR. The sample carries approximately 490,000 clones, 75% to 80% recorded once. Separately, the same data were catalogued under a study of human thymus T cells. From that report: The study used thymus tissue resected during corrective heart surgery.

Material: thymocytes. The chain couples TRBV15 to TRBJ2-1; the match to TRBD2 covers 7 bases. The source of this sequence is a boy under two years old with a congenital heart defect. Written as DNA, the CDR3 is TGTGCCACCAGCACCAGACTAGCCCATGAGCAGTTCTTC. Amino acid sequence: CATSTRLAHEQFF.